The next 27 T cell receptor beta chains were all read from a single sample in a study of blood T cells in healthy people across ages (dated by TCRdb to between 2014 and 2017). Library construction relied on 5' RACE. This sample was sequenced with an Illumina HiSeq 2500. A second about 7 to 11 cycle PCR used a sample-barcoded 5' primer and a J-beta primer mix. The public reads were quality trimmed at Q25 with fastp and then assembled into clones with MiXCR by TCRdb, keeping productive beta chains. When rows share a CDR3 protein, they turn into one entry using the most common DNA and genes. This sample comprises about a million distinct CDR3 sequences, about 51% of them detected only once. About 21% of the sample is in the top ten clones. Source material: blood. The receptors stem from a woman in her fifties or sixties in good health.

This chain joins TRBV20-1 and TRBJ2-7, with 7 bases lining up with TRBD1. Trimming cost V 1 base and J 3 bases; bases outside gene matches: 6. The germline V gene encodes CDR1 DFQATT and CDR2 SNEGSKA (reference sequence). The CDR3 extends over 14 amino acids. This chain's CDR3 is CSARGRQGIYEQYF. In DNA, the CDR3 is TGCAGTGCTAGAGGAAGACAGGGAATCTACGAGCAGTACTTC.

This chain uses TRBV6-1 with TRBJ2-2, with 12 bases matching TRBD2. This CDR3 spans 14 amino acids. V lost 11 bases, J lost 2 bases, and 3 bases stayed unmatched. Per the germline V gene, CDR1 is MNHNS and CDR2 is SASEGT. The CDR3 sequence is CACGLAGNTGELFF. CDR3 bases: TGTGCCTGCGGACTAGCGGGAAACACCGGGGAGCTGTTTTTT.

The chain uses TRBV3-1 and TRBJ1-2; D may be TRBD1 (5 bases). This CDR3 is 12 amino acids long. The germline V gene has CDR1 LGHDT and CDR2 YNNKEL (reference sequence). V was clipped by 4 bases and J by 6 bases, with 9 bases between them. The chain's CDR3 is CASSRRTNGYTF. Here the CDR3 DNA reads TGTGCCAGCAGCCGTCGGACAAATGGCTACACCTTC. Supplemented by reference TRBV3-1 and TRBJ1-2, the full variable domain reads DTAVSQTPKYLVTQMGNDKSIKCEQNLGHDTMYWYKQDSKKFLKIMFSYNNKELIINETVPNRFSPKSPDKAHLNLHINSLELGDSAVYFCASSRRTNGYTFGSGTRLTVV.

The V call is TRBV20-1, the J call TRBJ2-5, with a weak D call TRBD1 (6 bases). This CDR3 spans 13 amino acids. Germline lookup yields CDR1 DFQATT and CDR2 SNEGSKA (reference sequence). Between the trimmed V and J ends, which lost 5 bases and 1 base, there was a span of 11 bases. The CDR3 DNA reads TGCAGTGCTCAACGGACAGCCCAAGAGACCCAGTACTTC. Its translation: CSAQRTAQETQYF.

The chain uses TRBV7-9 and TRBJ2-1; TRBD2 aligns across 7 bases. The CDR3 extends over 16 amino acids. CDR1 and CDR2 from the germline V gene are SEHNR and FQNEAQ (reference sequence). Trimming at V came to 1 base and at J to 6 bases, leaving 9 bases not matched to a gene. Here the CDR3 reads CASSLGDRGERNEQFF. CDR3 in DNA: TGTGCCAGCAGCTTAGGGGATCGGGGGGAACGCAATGAGCAGTTCTTC.

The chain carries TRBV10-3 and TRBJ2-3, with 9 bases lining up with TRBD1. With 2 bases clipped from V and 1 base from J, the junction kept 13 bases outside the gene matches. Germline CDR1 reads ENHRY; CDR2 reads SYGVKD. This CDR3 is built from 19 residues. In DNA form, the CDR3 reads TGTGCCATCAGTGAGGGGACAGGGTTATGGTCCTACGGCACAGATACGCAGTATTTT. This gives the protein CAISEGTGLWSYGTDTQYF.

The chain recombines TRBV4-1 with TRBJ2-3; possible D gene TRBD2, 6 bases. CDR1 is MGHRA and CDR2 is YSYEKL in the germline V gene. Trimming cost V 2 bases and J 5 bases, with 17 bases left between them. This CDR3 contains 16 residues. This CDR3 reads CASSQMTGAGEDTQYF. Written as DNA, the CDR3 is TGCGCCAGCAGCCAAATGACGGGAGCCGGGGAAGATACGCAGTATTTT.

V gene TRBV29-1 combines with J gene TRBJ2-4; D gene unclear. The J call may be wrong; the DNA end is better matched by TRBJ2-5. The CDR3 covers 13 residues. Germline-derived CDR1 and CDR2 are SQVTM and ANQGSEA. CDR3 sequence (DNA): TGCAGCGTTGTTGGCGGAGATGGGGAGACCCAGTACTTC. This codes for CSVVGGDGETQYF.

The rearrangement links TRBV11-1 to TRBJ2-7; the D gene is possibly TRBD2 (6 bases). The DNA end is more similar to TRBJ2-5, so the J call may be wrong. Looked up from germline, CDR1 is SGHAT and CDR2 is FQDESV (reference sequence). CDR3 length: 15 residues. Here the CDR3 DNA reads TGTGCCAGCAGCTCATTAGCGGAGATGGGGGAGACCCAGTACTTC. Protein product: CASSSLAEMGETQYF.

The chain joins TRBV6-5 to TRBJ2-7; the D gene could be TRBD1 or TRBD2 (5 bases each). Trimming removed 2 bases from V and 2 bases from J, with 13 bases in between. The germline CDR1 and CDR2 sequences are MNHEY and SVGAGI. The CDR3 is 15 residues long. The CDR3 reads CASSYDGGTPYEQYF. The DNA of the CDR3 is TGTGCCAGCAGTTACGATGGTGGGACGCCCTACGAGCAGTACTTC.

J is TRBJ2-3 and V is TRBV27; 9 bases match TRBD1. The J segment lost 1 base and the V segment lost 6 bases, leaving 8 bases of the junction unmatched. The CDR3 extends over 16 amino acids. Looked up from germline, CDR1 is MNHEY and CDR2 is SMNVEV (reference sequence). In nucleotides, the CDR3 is TGTGCCAGCAGCCCGGGACAGGGAAGGGGCACAGATACGCAGTATTTT. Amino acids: CASSPGQGRGTDTQYF.

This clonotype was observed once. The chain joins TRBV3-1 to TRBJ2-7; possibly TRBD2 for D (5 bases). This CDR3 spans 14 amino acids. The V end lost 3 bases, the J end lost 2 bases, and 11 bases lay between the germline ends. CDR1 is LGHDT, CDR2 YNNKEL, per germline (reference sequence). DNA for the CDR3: TGTGCCAGCAGCCATTTAGCGAGCGCCTACGAGCAGTACTTC. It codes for CASSHLASAYEQYF.

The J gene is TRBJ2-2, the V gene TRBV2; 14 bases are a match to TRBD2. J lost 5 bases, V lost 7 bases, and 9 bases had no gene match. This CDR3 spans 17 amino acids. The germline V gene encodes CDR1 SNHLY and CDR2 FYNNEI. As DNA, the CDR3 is TGTGCCAGCATGGGACTAGCGGGAGTTTTCAAGACCGGGGAGCTGTTTTTT. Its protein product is CASMGLAGVFKTGELFF.

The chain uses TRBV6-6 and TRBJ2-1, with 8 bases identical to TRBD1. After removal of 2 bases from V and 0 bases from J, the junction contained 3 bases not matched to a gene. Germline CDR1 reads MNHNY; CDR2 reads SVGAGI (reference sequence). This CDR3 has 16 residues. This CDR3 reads CASSYVGTGSYNEQFF. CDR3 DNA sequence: TGTGCCAGCAGTTACGTCGGGACAGGCTCCTACAATGAGCAGTTCTTC.

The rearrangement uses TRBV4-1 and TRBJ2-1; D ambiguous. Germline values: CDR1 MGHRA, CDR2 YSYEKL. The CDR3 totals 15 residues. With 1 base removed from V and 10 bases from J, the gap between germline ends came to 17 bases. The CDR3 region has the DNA TGCGCCAGCAGCCAAGGCGATGTGGTATCTGGAGAGCAGTTCTTC. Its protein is CASSQGDVVSGEQFF.

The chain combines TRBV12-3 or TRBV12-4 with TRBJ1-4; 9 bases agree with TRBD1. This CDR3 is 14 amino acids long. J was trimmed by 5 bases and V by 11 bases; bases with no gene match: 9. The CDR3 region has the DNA TGTGCCGGCTCCCTCGGGACAGGGAATGAAAAACTGTTTTTT. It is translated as CAGSLGTGNEKLFF.

CDR3 in DNA: TGTGCCAGCAGCCCACTTTCCCTGGGGTCATCGCGGGATCGTAAATACGAGCAGTACTTC. Translated: CASSPLSLGSSRDRKYEQYF. The rearrangement joins TRBV5-5 to TRBJ2-5; D is possibly TRBD2 (6 bases). The DNA end favors TRBJ2-7, so the J call may be wrong. The germline V gene has CDR1 SGHKS and CDR2 YYEKEE (reference sequence). CDR3 length: 20 amino acids.

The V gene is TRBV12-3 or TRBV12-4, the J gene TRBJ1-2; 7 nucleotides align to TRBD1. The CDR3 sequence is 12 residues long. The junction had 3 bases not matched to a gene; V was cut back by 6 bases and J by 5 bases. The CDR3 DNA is TGTGCCAGCAGCGGGACAGCTTATGGCTACACCTTC. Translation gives CASSGTAYGYTF.

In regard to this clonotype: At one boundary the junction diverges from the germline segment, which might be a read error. In DNA form, the CDR3 reads TGTGCCAGCCCTCCGGGACAGGGGATCGTTGGCCACACCTTC. This translates into CASPPGQGIVGHTF. V usage is TRBV6-5 and J usage is TRBJ1-2; the match to TRBD1 covers 10 bases. CDR3 size: 14 residues. Per the germline V gene, CDR1 is MNHEY and CDR2 is SVGAGI.

The DNA for the CDR3 is TGTGCCAGCAGTTTCCGGGGGCCAGGCTACACCTTC. Encoded protein: CASSFRGPGYTF. The gene calls are TRBV28 and TRBJ1-2, with a possible D match to TRBD1 (6 bases). The CDR3 extends over 12 amino acids. The V gene lost 3 bases and the J gene lost 8 bases, with 10 bases spanning the gap. Per germline, CDR1 MDHEN and CDR2 SYDVKM.

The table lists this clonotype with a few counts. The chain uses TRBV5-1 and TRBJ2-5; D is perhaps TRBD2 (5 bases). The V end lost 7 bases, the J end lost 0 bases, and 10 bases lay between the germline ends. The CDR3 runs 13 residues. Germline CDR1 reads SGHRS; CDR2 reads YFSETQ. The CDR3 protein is CASFLGNQETQYF. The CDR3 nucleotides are TGCGCCAGCTTCCTCGGGAACCAAGAGACCCAGTACTTC.

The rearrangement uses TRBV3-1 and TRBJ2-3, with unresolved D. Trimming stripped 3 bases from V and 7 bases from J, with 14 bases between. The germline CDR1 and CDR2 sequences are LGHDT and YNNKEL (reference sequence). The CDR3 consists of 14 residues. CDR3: CASSHRAASNTQYF. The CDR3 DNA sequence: TGTGCCAGCAGCCATCGAGCTGCTAGTAATACGCAGTATTTT.

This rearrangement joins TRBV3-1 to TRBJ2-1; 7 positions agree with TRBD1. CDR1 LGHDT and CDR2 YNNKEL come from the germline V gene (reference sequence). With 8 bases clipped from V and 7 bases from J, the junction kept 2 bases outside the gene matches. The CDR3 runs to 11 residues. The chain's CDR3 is CASGRGNEQFF. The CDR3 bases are TGTGCCAGCGGCAGGGGGAATGAGCAGTTCTTC.

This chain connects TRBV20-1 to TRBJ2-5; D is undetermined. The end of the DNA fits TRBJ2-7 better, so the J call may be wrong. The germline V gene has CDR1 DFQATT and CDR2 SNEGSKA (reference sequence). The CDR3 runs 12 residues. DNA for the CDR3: TGCAGTGCGACGGACCAACTAAGCGAGCAGTACTTC. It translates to CSATDQLSEQYF.

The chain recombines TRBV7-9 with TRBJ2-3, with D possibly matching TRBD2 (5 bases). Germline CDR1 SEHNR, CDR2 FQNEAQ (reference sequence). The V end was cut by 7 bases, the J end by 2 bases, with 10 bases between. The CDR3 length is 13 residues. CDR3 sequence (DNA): TGTGCCAGCAACCAGCGGCACACAGATACGCAGTATTTT. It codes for CASNQRHTDTQYF.

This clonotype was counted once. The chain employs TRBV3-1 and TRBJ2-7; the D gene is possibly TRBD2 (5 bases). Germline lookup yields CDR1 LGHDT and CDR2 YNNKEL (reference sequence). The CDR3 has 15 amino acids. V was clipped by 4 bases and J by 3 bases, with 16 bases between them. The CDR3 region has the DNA TGTGCCAGCAGCCCTACGGCTCCCGGGGACTACGAGCAGTACTTC. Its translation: CASSPTAPGDYEQYF.

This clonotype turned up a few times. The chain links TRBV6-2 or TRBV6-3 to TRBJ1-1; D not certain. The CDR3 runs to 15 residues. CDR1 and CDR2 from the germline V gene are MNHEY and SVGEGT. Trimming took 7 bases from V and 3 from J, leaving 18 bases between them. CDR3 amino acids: CASIGEGRVDTEAFF. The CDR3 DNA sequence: TGTGCCAGCATTGGTGAAGGGAGGGTGGACACTGAAGCTTTCTTT.